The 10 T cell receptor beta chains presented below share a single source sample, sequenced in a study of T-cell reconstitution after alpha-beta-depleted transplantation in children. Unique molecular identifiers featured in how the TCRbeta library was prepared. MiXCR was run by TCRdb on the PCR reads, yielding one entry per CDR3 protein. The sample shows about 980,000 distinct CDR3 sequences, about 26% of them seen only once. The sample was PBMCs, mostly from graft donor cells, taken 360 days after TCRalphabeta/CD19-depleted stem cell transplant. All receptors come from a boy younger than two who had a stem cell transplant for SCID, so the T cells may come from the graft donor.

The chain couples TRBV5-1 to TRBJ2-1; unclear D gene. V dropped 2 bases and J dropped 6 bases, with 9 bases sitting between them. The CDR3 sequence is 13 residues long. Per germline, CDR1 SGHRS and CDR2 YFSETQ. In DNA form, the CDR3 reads TGCGCCAGCAGCTTTGGGGTGATCAATGAGCAGTTCTTC. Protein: CASSFGVINEQFF.

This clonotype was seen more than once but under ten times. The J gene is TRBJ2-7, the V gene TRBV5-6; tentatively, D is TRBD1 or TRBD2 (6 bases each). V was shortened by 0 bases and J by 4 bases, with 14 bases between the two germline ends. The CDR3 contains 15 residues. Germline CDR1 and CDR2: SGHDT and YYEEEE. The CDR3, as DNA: TGTGCCAGCAGCTTGGAGGGGGGCAGGTTGTACGAGCAGTACTTC. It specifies CASSLEGGRLYEQYF.

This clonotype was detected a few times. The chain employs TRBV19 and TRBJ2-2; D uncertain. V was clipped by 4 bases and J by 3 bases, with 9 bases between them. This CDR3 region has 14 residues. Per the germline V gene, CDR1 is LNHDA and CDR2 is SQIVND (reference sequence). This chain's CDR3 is CASSSARYTGELFF. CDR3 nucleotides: TGTGCCAGTAGTAGCGCCCGGTACACCGGGGAGCTGTTTTTT.

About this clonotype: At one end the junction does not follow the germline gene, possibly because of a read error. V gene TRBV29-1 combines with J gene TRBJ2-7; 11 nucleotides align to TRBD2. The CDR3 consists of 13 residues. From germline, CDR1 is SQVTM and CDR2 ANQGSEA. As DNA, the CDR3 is TGCAGCGTCCTTAGCGGGGGGGCCTACGAACAGTACTTC. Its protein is CSVLSGGAYEQYF.

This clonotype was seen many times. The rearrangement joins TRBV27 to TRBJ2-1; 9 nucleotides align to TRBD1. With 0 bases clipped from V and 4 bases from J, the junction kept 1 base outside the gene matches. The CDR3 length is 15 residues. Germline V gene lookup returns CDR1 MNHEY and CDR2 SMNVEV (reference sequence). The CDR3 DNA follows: TGTGCCAGCAGTTTATCCGGGACAGGGTACAATGAGCAGTTCTTC. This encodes CASSLSGTGYNEQFF.

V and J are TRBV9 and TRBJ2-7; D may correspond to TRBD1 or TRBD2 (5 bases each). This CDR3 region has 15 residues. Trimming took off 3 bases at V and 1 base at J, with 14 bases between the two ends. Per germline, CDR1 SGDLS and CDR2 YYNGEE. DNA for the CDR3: TGTGCCAGCAGCGAGTACTGGGACCGATCCTACGAGCAGTACTTC. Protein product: CASSEYWDRSYEQYF.

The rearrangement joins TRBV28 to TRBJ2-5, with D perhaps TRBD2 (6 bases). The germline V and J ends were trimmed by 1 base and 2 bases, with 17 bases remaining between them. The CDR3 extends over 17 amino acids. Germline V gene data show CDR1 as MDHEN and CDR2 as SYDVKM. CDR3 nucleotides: TGTGCCAGCAGTTTATCTCTCGGGGGAAGCCTACAAGAGACCCAGTACTTC. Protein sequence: CASSLSLGGSLQETQYF.

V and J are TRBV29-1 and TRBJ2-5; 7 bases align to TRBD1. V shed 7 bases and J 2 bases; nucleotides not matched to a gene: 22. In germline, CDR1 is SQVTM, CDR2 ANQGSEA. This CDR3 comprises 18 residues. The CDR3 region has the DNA TGCAGCGCCGAAGGATGGACAGGTGGGGCCCACGGGCAAGAGACCCAGTACTTC. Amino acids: CSAEGWTGGAHGQETQYF.

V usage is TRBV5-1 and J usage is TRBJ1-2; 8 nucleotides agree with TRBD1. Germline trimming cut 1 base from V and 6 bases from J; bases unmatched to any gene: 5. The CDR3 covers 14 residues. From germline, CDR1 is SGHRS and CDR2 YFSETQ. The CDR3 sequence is CASSLSGQGHGYTF. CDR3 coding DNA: TGCGCCAGCAGCTTGAGTGGACAGGGTCATGGCTACACCTTC.

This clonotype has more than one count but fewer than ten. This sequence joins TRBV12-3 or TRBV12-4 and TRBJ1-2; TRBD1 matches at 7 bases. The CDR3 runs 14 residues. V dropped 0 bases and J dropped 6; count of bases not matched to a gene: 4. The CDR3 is CASSLAGTGDGYTF. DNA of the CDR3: TGTGCCAGCAGTTTAGCCGGAACAGGGGATGGCTACACCTTC.